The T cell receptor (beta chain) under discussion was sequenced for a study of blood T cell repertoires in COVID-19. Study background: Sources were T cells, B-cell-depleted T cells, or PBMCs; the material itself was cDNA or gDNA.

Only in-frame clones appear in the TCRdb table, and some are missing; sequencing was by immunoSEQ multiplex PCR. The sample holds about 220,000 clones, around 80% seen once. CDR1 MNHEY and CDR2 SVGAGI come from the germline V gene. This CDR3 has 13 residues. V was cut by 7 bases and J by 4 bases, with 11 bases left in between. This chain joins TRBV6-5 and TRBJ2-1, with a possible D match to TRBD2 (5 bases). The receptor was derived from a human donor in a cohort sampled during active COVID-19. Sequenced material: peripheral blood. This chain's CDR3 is CASNLREYNEQFF. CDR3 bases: TGTGCCAGCAATTTGAGGGAGTACAATGAGCAGTTCTTC.